The sample holds a few counts of the clone carrying this T cell receptor beta chain. V lost 1 base to trimming and J lost 4 bases, with 11 bases between them. The CDR3 runs to 15 residues. Germline loops: CDR1 MGHRA, CDR2 YSYEKL. The record originates from a study of T-cell reconstitution after alpha-beta-depleted transplantation in children. Unique molecular identifiers were used in preparing the TCRbeta library. TCRdb called the PCR reads again in MiXCR, with one record for every CDR3 protein. The table records under 250,000 distinct CDR3 sequences, roughly a quarter of them present only once. This chain uses TRBV4-1 with TRBJ1-3; tentatively, D is TRBD1 (5 bases). This TCR came from a female patient aged 2-15 years who had a stem cell transplant for congenital amegakaryocytic thrombocytopenia, so the T cells may come from the graft donor. The material sequenced was PBMCs, mostly from graft donor cells, taken 360 days after TCRalphabeta/CD19-depleted stem cell transplant. CDR3 amino acids: CASSQVGGLGNTIYF. CDR3 sequence (DNA): TGCGCCAGCAGCCAAGTTGGGGGTTTGGGAAACACCATATATTTT.